This T cell receptor beta chain appears in the sequencing data of a study of blood T cell repertoires in COVID-19. Generated by immunoSEQ multiplex PCR, the TCRdb table keeps only in-frame clones and is missing some. The repertoire holds 180,000 or so clones, 85% seen once, with roughly 8.2% in the top ten. Germline V gives CDR1 MNHEY, CDR2 SVGAGI. The CDR3 contains 14 residues. V was cut by 2 bases and J by 1 base, with 8 bases left in between. The rearrangement joins TRBV6-5 to TRBJ1-1; D might be TRBD1 (6 bases). Source material: peripheral blood. The receptor was derived from a woman aged 55 to 70 with acute or convalescent COVID-19. DNA of the CDR3: TGTGCCAGCAGTTACCGGACAGCGAACACTGAAGCTTTCTTT. Translating it yields CASSYRTANTEAFF.